This TCR beta chain was identified during a study of siplizumab effects on memory and regulatory T cells. Sequences were generated from unstimulated naive, memory, effector memory and TEMRA subsets in a few donor pairs. Points on this clone: Its antigen is undetermined.

The assay was immunoSEQ multiplex PCR, and TCRdb's table has in-frame clones only and misses some. The data contain around 61,000 clones, around 97% of them singletons. General observations from the study: Alloreactive CD4+ clones that could be mapped were on average approximately 69% Treg-derived with siplizumab, against 25% to 30% in controls. Significant reduction of alloreactive sequences traceable to unstimulated CD4+ memory cells was observed with siplizumab.

The CDR3 consists of 16 residues. V was clipped by 0 bases and J by 1 base, with 13 bases between them. CDR1 SGHDT and CDR2 YYEEEE come from the germline V gene. Sequencing was performed on naive CD8+ T cells sorted from blood. The TCR was taken from a human donor in good health. The V call is TRBV5-6, the J call TRBJ1-2; D unresolved. CDR3 in DNA: TGTGCCAGCAGCTTGGAGGGTCAGGCGGGTAACTATGGCTACACCTTC. Protein: CASSLEGQAGNYGYTF. Drawing the rest from reference TRBV5-6 and TRBJ1-2, the complete variable domain is DAGVTQSPTHLIKTRGQQVTLRCSPKSGHDTVSWYQQALGQGPQFIFQYYEEEERQRGNFPDRFSGHQFPNYSSELNVNALLLGDSALYLCASSLEGQAGNYGYTFGSGTRLTVV.